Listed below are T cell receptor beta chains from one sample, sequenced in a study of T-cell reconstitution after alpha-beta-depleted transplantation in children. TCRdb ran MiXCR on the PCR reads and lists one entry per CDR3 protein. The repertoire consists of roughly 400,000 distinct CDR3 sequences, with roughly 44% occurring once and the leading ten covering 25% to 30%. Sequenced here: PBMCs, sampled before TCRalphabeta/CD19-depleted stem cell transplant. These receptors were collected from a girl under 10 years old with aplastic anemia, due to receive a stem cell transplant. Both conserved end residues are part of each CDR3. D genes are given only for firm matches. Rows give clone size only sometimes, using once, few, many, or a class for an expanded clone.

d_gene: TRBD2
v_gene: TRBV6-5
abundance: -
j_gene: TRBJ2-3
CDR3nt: TGTGCCAGCAGTTACTCGGTAGGGACTAGCGCCAACGGGGTGCCGCAGTATTTT
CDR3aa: CASSYSVGTSANGVPQYF

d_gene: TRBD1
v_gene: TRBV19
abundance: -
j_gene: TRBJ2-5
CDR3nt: TGTGCCAGTAGTGACAGGGGTGCCCAAGAGACCCAGTACTTC
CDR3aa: CASSDRGAQETQYF

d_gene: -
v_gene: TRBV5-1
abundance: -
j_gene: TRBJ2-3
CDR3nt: TGCGCCAGCAGCTTAATTAGGACTGGCCGCACAGATACGCAGTATTTT
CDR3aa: CASSLIRTGRTDTQYF

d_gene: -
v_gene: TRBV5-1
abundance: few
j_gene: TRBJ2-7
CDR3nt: TGCGCCAGCAGCTTGGTCTGGGGGGACACATCCTTC
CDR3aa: CASSLVWGDTSF

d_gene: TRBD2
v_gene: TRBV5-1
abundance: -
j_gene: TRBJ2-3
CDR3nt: TGCGCCAGCAGCTTGGCTCGCGGGGGGACTAGCACAGATACGCAGTATTTT
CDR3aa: CASSLARGGTSTDTQYF

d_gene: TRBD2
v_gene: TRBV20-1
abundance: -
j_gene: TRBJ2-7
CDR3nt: TGCAGTGCACAAGGCACTAGCGGGAGTGCCTACGAGCAGTACTTC
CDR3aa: CSAQGTSGSAYEQYF

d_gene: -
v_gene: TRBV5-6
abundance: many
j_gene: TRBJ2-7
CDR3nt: TGTGCCAGCAGCCACGTAGGGGCAGGGACCGAGCAGTACTTC
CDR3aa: CASSHVGAGTEQYF

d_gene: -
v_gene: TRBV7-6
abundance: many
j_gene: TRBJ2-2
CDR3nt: TGTGCCAGCAGCCCGGGACTCATCACCGGGGAGCTGTTTTTT
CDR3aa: CASSPGLITGELFF

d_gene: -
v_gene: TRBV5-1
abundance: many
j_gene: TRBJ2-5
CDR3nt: TGCGCCAGCAGCCCTCGACAGAAAAAAGAGACCCAGTACTTC
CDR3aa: CASSPRQKKETQYF

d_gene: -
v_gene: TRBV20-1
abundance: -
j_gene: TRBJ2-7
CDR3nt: TGCAGTGCCCCTCTCAGTTACGAGCAGTACTTC
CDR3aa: CSAPLSYEQYF

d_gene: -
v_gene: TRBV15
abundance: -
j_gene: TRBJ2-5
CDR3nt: TGTGCCACCAGCGCCGCGACCCAAGAGACCCAGTACTTC
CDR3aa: CATSAATQETQYF

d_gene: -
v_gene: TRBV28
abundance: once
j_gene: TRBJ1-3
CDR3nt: TGTGCCAGCAGTTTAGCCTCGCTCAGCTCTGGAAACACCATATATTTT
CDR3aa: CASSLASLSSGNTIYF

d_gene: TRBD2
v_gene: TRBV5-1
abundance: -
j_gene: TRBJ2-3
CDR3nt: TGCGCCAGCAGCGCCGGGGGGGCACGCACAGATACGCAGTATTTT
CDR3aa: CASSAGGARTDTQYF

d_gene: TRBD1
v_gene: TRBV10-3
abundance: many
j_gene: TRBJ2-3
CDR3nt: TGTGCCATCAGTGCTTCACAGGGGGCGAGGGATACGCAGTATTTT
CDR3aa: CAISASQGARDTQYF

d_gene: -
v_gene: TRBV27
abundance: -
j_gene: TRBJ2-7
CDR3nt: TGTGCCAGCAGATTAGTAAGAAACGAGCAGTACTTC
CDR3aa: CASRLVRNEQYF

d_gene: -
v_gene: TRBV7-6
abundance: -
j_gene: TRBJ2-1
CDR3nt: TGTGCCAGCAGCTTCTTAGGGTTTAATGAGCAGTTCTTC
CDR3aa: CASSFLGFNEQFF

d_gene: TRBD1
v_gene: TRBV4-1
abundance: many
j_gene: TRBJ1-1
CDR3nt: TGCGCCAGCAGCCATGTACAGGGGGCTGGGACTGAAGCTTTCTTT
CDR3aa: CASSHVQGAGTEAFF

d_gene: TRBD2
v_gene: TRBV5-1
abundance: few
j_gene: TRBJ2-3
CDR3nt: TGCGCCAGCAGCATAGGACTAGCGGGTTTCACAGATACGCAGTATTTT
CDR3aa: CASSIGLAGFTDTQYF

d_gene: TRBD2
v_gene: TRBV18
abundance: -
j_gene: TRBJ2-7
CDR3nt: TGTGCCAGCTCACCGGGACTAGCGGGACCCGAGCAGTACTTC
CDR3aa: CASSPGLAGPEQYF

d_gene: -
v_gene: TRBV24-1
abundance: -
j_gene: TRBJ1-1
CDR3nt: TGTGCCACCAGTGGAGGGCCGGGCACTGAAGCTTTCTTT
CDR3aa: CATSGGPGTEAFF

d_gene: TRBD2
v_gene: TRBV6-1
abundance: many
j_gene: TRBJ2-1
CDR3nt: TGTGCCAGCAGGGGTAGCGGGAGCTCCTACAATGAGCAGTTCTTC
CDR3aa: CASRGSGSSYNEQFF

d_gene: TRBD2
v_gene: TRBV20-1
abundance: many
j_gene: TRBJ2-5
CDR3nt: TGCAGTGCTAGAGCTGGCGGGAGGTCGGTTTGGGACTTC
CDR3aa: CSARAGGRSVWDF

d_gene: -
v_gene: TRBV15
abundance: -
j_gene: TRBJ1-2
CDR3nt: TGTGCCACCAGCAGAGATAGTAGCGAGGATGGCTACACCTTC
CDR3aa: CATSRDSSEDGYTF

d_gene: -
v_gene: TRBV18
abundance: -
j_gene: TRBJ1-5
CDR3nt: TGTGCCAGCTCACCTGAGCATTCCAATCAGCCCCAGCATTTT
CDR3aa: CASSPEHSNQPQHF

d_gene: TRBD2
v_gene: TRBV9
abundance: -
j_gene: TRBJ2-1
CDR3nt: TGTGCCAGCAGCCCTAGCGGGAGGAGCTCCTACAATGAGCAGTTCTTC
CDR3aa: CASSPSGRSSYNEQFF

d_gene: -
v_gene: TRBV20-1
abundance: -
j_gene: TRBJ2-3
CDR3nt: TGCAGTGCCCTCATCGGGGCCACAGATACGCAGTATTTT
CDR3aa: CSALIGATDTQYF

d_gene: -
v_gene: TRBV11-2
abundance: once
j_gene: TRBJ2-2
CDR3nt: TGTGCCAGCACGTCTTATGGGGTTGGGGAGCTGTTTTTT
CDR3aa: CASTSYGVGELFF

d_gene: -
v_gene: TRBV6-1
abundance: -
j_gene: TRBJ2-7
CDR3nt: TGTGCCAGCGGGGACGGGTCTTACTACGAGCAGTACTTC
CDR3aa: CASGDGSYYEQYF

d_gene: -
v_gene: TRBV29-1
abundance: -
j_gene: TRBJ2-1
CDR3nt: TGCAGCGTTACTCTCGCAGCAAATGAGCAGTTCTTC
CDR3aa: CSVTLAANEQFF

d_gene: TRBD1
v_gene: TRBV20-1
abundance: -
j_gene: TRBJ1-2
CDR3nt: TGCAGTGCTAGCCCGGGACAGGGGCTCTATGGCTACACCTTC
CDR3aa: CSASPGQGLYGYTF

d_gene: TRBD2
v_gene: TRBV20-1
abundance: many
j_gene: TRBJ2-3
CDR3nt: TGCAGTGCTAGAGTTAGCGGGAGAATGGATACGCAGTATTTT
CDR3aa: CSARVSGRMDTQYF

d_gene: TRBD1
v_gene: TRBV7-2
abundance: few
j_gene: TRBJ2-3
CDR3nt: TGTGCCAGCAGCTTAAGGCAGGGGGCAATAGATACGCAGTATTTT
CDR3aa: CASSLRQGAIDTQYF

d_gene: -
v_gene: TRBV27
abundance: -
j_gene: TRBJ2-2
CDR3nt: TGTGCCAGCAGTTCGTCGGACAGTTACACCGGGGAGCTGTTTTTT
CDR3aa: CASSSSDSYTGELFF

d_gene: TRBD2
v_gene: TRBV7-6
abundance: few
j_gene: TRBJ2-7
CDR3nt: TGTGCCAGCAGCGCTAGCGGGAAGCCGCGGGAGCAGTACTTC
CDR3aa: CASSASGKPREQYF

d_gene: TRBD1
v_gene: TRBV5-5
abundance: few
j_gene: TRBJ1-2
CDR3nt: TGTGCCAGCAGTTACGCAGGGGGGGACTATGGCTACACCTTC
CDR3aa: CASSYAGGDYGYTF

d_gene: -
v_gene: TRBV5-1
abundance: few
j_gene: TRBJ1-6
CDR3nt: TGCGCCAGCAGCGTCCAACAGGTTAATTCACCCCTCCACTTT
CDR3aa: CASSVQQVNSPLHF

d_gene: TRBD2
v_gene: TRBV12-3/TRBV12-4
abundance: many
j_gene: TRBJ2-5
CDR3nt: TGTGCCAGCGGACTAGCGGGGAGGGAGACCCAGTACTTC
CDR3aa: CASGLAGRETQYF

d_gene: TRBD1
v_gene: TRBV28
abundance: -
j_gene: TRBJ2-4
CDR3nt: TGTGCCAGCAGTCCCCCGGGACAGGGTTATAGCGAGCTAGCCAAAAACATTCAGTACTTC
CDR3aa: CASSPPGQGYSELAKNIQYF

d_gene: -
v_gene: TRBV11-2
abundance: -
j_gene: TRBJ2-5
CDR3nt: TGTGCCAGCAGCTCGGATCCCGGGTCCCATAAGGGGACCCAGTACTTC
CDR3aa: CASSSDPGSHKGTQYF

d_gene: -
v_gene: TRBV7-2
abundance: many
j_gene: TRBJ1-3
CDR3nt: TGTGCCAGCAGCCCCCAGGGTACCTCTGGAAACACCATATATTTT
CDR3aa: CASSPQGTSGNTIYF

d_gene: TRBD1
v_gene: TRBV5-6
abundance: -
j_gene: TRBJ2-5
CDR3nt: TGTGCCAGCAGCTTGGCGAGACAGGGGGAGACCCAGTACTTC
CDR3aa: CASSLARQGETQYF

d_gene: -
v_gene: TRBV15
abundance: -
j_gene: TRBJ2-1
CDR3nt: TGTGCCACCAGGGTTCGTCCGGGGAATGAGCAGTTCTTC
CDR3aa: CATRVRPGNEQFF

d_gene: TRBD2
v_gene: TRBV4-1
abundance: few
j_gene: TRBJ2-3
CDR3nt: TGCGCCAGCAGCCAAGACTGGGTGTCGGGAGGGCTCGCAGATACGCAGTATTTT
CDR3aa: CASSQDWVSGGLADTQYF

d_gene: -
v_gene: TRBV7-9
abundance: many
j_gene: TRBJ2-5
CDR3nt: TGTGCCAGCAGCTCGACTGAGCCCCAGTACTTC
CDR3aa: CASSSTEPQYF

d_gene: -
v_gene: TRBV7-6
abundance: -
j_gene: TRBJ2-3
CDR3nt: TGTGCCAGCAGCTTCGGGAGCAAAGATACGCAGTATTTT
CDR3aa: CASSFGSKDTQYF